The clone carrying this TCR beta chain was seen repeatedly, ten times or more. Its antigen is unknown. The read stops 3 residues short of the end of the CDR3; the missing end is completed from the germline J gene. The protocol was immunoSEQ multiplex PCR, while the TCRdb copy is restricted to in-frame clones and leaves out a portion. The specimen has about 74,000 clones, none found just once. This CDR3 has 13 amino acids. The germline gives CDR1 SGHTA, CDR2 FQGNSA. This sample is part of a study of T cell clonality in common variable immunodeficiency. The study, taken as a whole, reports: Fewer deletions and N-nucleotide insertions were reportedly seen in common variable immunodeficiency TCR beta sequences. Fewer TCRbeta clones were shared among CVID subjects than controls.

Sequencing was performed on peripheral blood mononuclear cells. The V gene is TRBV7-2, the J gene TRBJ2-3, with 7 bases identical to TRBD2. This TCR was recovered from a person aged 18 to 69 in good health. CDR3 bases read: TGTGCCAGCAGCATGGACCAAGCGGGAACG. Translation gives CASSMDQAGT. The CDR3, in full, reads CASSMDQAGTQYF.